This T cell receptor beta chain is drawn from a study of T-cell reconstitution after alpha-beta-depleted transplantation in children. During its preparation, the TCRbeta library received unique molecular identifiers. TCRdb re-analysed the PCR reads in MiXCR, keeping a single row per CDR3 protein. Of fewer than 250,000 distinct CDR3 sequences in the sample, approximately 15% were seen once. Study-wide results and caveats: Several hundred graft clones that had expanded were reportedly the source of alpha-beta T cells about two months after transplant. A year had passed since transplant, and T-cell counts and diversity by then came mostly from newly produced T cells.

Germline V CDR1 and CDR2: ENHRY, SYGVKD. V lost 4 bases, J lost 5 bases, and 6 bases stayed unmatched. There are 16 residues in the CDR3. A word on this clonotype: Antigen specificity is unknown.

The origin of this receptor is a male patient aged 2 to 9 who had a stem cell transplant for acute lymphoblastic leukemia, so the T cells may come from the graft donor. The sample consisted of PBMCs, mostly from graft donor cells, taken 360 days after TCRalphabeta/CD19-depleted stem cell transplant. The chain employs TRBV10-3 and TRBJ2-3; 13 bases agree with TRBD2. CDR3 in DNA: TGTGCCATCAGTGGAACTAGCGGGGGGGCTGGAGATACGCAGTATTTT. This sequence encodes CAISGTSGGAGDTQYF.